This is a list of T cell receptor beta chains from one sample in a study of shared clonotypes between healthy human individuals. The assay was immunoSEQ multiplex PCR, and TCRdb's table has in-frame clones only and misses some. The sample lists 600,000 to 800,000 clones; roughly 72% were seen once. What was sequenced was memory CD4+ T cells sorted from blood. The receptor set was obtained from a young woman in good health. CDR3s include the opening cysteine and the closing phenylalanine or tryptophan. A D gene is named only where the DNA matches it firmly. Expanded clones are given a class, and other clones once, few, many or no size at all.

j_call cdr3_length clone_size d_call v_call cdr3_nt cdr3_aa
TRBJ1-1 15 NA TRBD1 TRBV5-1 TGCGCCAGCAGCTTGAAGGGACAGGGGGCTCTTGAAGCTTTCTTT CASSLKGQGALEAFF
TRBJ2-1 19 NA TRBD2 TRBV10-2 TGCGCCAGCAGTGTTCCTAGCGGGAGGGCCGGGTCATGGTACAATGAGCAGTTCTTC CASSVPSGRAGSWYNEQFF
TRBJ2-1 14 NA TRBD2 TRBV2 TGTGCCAGCAGGGCTAGCGGGAGTAGAGTTGAGCAGTTCTTC CASRASGSRVEQFF
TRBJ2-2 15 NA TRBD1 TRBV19 TGTGCCAGTAGTCGACAGGGGGTGTTATCCGGGGAGCTGTTTTTT CASSRQGVLSGELFF
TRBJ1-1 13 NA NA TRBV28 TGTGCCAGCAGTCGGCTTCTGAACACTGAAGCTTTCTTT CASSRLLNTEAFF
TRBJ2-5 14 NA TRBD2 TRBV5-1 TGCGCCAGCAGCCCCGCCGGGACTATAAAGACCCAGTACTTC CASSPAGTIKTQYF
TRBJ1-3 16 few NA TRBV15 TGTGCCACCAGCAGAGATTTGGGGGCGGTTGGAAACACCATATATTTT CATSRDLGAVGNTIYF
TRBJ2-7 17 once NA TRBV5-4 TGTGCCAGCAGCCGGAAAGCTACTAGCCGTGGGGGCTACGAGCAGTACTTC CASSRKATSRGGYEQYF
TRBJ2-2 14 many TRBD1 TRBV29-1 TGCAGCGTTGCCAGGGGGATAGACACCGGGGAGCTGTTTTTT CSVARGIDTGELFF
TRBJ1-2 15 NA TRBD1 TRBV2 TGTGCCAGCAGTGAAGGGGTGGGACAGTCAGCGGGCTACACCTTC CASSEGVGQSAGYTF
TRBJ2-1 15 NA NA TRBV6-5 TGTGCCAGCAGTTACGAGTCCGCGCTATACAATGAGCAGTTCTTC CASSYESALYNEQFF
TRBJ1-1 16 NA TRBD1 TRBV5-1 TGCGCCAGCAGCTACTCCGGGACAGGGGTGAACACTGAAGCTTTCTTT CASSYSGTGVNTEAFF
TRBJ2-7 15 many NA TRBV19 TGTGCCAGTAGTATAGAATCCGGGACCGTTAACCAGCAGTACTTC CASSIESGTVNQQYF
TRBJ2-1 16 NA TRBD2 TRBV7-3 TGTGCCAGCAGCGCCAGACTAGCGGACCCCTACAATGAGCAGTTCTTC CASSARLADPYNEQFF
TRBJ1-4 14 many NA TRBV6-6 TGTGCCAGCAACGACAGACAGGAAGGTGAAAAACTGTTTTTT CASNDRQEGEKLFF
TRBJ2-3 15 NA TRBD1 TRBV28 TGTGCCAGCAGTTGGACAGGGAGAAACACAGATACGCAGTATTTT CASSWTGRNTDTQYF
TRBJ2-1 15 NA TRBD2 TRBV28 TGTGCCAGCAGTCCTAGCGGGGCCTTATACAGTGAGCAGTTCTTC CASSPSGALYSEQFF
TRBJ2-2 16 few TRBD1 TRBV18 TGTGCCAGCTCACCATTAACAGGGGAGAACACCGGGGAGCTGTTTTTT CASSPLTGENTGELFF
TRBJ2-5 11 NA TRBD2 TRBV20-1 TGCAGTGCTAGAGCGGGAGGGTCCCCAAACTTC CSARAGGSPNF
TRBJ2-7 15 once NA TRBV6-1 TGTGCCAGCAGCCCTAGATTTTTGGGGGCCTACGAGCAGTACTTC CASSPRFLGAYEQYF
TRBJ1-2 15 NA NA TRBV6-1 TGTGCCAGCCTCTTGGAGGCAGGGGCAAACTATGGCTACACCTTC CASLLEAGANYGYTF
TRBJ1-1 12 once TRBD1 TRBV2 TGTGCCAGCAGTGGGACAGGGTTGCGGGCTTTCTTT CASSGTGLRAFF
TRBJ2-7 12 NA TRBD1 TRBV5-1 TGCGCCAGCAGCGCCACAGGGGTCGAGCAGTACTTC CASSATGVEQYF
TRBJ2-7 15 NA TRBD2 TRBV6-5 TGTGCCAGCAGGACTAGCGGGTACAGCTCCTACGAGCAGTACTTC CASRTSGYSSYEQYF
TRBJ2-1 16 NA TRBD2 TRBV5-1 TGCGCCAGCAGCTCTCCGGAAGCGGGAGATTTGGGTGAGCAGTTCTTC CASSSPEAGDLGEQFF
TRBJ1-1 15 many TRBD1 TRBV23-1 TGCGCCAGCAGTCAATCGCTCCAGGGGGACACTGAAGCTTTCTTT CASSQSLQGDTEAFF